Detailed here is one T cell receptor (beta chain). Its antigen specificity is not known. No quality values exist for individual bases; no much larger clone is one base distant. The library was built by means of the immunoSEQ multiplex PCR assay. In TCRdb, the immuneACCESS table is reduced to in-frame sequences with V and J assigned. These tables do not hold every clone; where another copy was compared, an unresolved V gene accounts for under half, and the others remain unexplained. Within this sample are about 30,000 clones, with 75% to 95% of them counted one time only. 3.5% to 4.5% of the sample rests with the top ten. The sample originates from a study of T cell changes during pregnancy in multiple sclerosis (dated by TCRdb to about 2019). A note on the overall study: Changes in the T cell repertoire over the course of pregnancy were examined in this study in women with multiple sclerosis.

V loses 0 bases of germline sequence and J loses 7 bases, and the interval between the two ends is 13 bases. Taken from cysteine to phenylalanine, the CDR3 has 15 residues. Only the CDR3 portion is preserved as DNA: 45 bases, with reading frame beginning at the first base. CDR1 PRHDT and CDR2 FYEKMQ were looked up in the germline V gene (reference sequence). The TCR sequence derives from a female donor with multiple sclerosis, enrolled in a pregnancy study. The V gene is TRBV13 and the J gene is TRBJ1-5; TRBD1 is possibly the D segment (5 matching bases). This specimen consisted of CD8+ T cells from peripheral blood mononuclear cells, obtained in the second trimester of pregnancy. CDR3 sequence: CASSLGYRGKQPQHF. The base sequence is TGTGCCAGCAGCTTAGGTTATCGGGGGAAACAGCCCCAGCATTTT.